A selection of T cell receptor beta chains follows, all from one sample in a study of T-cell reconstitution after alpha-beta-depleted transplantation in children. TCRdb re-called the PCR reads with MiXCR, one entry per CDR3 protein. Of a few hundred thousand distinct CDR3 sequences listed, around 9.7% are singletons. The material sequenced was PBMCs from the stem cell graft donor, taken from the stem cell graft. The receptors originated from a human donor who donated a stem cell graft to a child with SCID. The CDR3 runs from the conserved cysteine through the conserved F or W. D genes are given only for firm matches. Clone size is shown for a subset of rows, as once, few, many or a class of expanded clone.

>TRBV6-1|.|13|TRBJ1-5|many
TGTGCCAGCAGTCGCGTGGGCAATCAGCCCCAGCATTTT
CASSRVGNQPQHF
>TRBV2|.|14|TRBJ1-5|.
TGTGCCAGCAGTCGGGAAATGGACAATCAGCCCCAGCATTTT
CASSREMDNQPQHF
>TRBV4-1|.|15|TRBJ1-2|few
TGCGCCAGCAGCCGGACCAGGGGTTCTAACTATGGCTACACCTTC
CASSRTRGSNYGYTF
>TRBV20-1|.|14|TRBJ1-4|many
TGCAGTGCTAGACGGGGCAGGGACGGTGAAAAACTGTTTTTT
CSARRGRDGEKLFF
>TRBV2|.|14|TRBJ2-4|.
TGTGCCAGCAGTGAAAAGCTAGCCAAAAACATTCAGTACTTC
CASSEKLAKNIQYF
>TRBV5-1|.|14|TRBJ1-1|many
TGCGCCAGCAAGCAGGAGGGGGGCTACACTGAAGCTTTCTTT
CASKQEGGYTEAFF
>TRBV7-8|TRBD2|12|TRBJ2-1|many
TGTGCCAGCAGCCACGGGAGGCATGAGCAGTTCTTC
CASSHGRHEQFF
>TRBV12-3/TRBV12-4|.|14|TRBJ2-3|many
TGTGCCAGCAGTCCACAGGGAAGGGCAGATACGCAGTATTTT
CASSPQGRADTQYF
>TRBV5-1|.|15|TRBJ2-5|many
TGCGCCAGCAGCTTGACCCCCTCGGGCGGGGAGACCCAGTACTTC
CASSLTPSGGETQYF
>TRBV20-1|.|12|TRBJ2-7|many
TGCAGTGCCCGCCAGGTGCTTGAAATGCAGTACTTC
CSARQVLEMQYF
>TRBV5-1|.|15|TRBJ1-1|many
TGCGCCAGCAGCTTGGCCCCCTCGGGGAGTGACGAAGCTTTCTTT
CASSLAPSGSDEAFF
>TRBV6-1|TRBD2|17|TRBJ2-4|many
TGTGCCAGCAGTCCACTGACTAGCGGGGGGGCCAAAAACATTCAGTACTTC
CASSPLTSGGAKNIQYF
>TRBV7-9|TRBD1|12|TRBJ1-1|many
TGTGCCAGCAGCCCCGGACAGGGTCGAGCTTTCTTT
CASSPGQGRAFF
>TRBV5-1|TRBD1|15|TRBJ1-1|many
TGCGCCAGCAGCTTGACCGGGACAGGGCAAACTGAAGCTTTCTTT
CASSLTGTGQTEAFF
>TRBV27|.|14|TRBJ1-1|many
TGTGCCAGTTGGTCTGCGCGCATGAACACTGAAGCTTTCTTT
CASWSARMNTEAFF
>TRBV6-5|TRBD1|18|TRBJ1-2|many
TGTGCCAGCAGTTACTCGATGTCTGGGACAGGGTGGGACTATGGCTACACCTTC
CASSYSMSGTGWDYGYTF
>TRBV27|.|15|TRBJ2-7|many
TGTGCCAGCAGTTTGGTGGGGCCTACTTCCTACGAGCAGTACTTC
CASSLVGPTSYEQYF
>TRBV5-6|.|18|TRBJ1-1|many
TGTGCCAGCAGCTTGGGCGGGAGTAGGAGGGCGATGAACACTGAAGCTTTCTTT
CASSLGGSRRAMNTEAFF
>TRBV21-1|.|14|TRBJ1-1|many
TGTGCCAGCAGTCTTAGGGCCACGAACACTGAAGCTTTCTTT
CASSLRATNTEAFF
>TRBV7-2|TRBD1|16|TRBJ1-1|many
TGTGCCAGCAGCTTAGGCACAGGGGGGGTAATCACTGAAGCTTTCTTT
CASSLGTGGVITEAFF
>TRBV12-3/TRBV12-4|TRBD2|15|TRBJ2-1|many
TGTGCCAGCAGTCCGCCGGGACTAGCTAACGATGAGCAGTTCTTC
CASSPPGLANDEQFF
>TRBV12-3/TRBV12-4|.|17|TRBJ2-1|.
TGTGCCAGCACCTTGTCGGGGAAAAGGAGATCCTACAATGAGCAGTTCTTC
CASTLSGKRRSYNEQFF
>TRBV5-1|TRBD2|15|TRBJ2-7|many
TGCGCCAGCAGCTTGGGACTAGCGGGGGGGCCCGAGCAGTACTTC
CASSLGLAGGPEQYF
>TRBV10-3|.|13|TRBJ2-3|many
TGTGCCGTGCGGATGGAAGATCGGGATACGCAGTATTTT
CAVRMEDRDTQYF
>TRBV5-5|TRBD1|17|TRBJ1-5|many
TGTGCCAGCAGCCCTAGGGACAGGGAGGATGGCAATCAGCCCCAGCATTTT
CASSPRDREDGNQPQHF
>TRBV20-1|.|14|TRBJ1-5|many
TGCAGTGCTTCCGCCTTAAATAGCAATCAGCCCCAGCATTTT
CSASALNSNQPQHF
>TRBV18|.|16|TRBJ1-3|.
TGTGCCAGCTCATCAACCCAGCACTCCTCTGGAAACACCATATATTTT
CASSSTQHSSGNTIYF
>TRBV24-1|TRBD1|15|TRBJ2-2|.
TGTGCCACCAGTGATCGGACAGGGGGCACCGGGGAGCTGTTTTTT
CATSDRTGGTGELFF
>TRBV5-5|.|14|TRBJ2-1|many
TGTGCCAGCAGCTTGCTCGGACACGGTAATGAGCAGTTCTTC
CASSLLGHGNEQFF
>TRBV9|TRBD2|15|TRBJ2-3|many
TGTGCCAGCAGCGTAGATCCGGGGGGTCCAGATACGCAGTATTTT
CASSVDPGGPDTQYF
>TRBV12-3/TRBV12-4|.|11|TRBJ1-1|many
TGTGCCAGCAGGGGGAACACTGAAGCTTTCTTT
CASRGNTEAFF
>TRBV20-1|TRBD1|15|TRBJ1-3|few
TGCAGTGCTAGAGATTACAGGGGCGATGGAAACACCATATATTTT
CSARDYRGDGNTIYF
>TRBV3-1|.|14|TRBJ1-1|many
TGTGCCAGTAGGCGGGGCCGATGGGCGGTTGAAGCTTTCTTT
CASRRGRWAVEAFF
>TRBV7-2|TRBD2|14|TRBJ2-5|many
TGTGCCAGCAGCTGGGGAGGGGATCAAGAGACCCAGTACTTC
CASSWGGDQETQYF
>TRBV4-2|.|15|TRBJ1-2|many
TGTGCCAGCAGCCAAGGTCCACGGGATAACTATGGCTACACCTTC
CASSQGPRDNYGYTF
>TRBV30|.|12|TRBJ1-2|many
TGTGCCTGGAGTGTAGGGGTACGGGGCTACACCTTC
CAWSVGVRGYTF
>TRBV5-1|.|16|TRBJ2-3|many
TGCGCCAGCAGCTTGGACTACCGAGGGGGCACAGATACGCAGTATTTT
CASSLDYRGGTDTQYF
>TRBV20-1|.|16|TRBJ1-1|many
TGCAGTGCTAGAGTGTCCCGGGTTGGGTCGCGGAAGGAGGTTTTCTTT
CSARVSRVGSRKEVFF
>TRBV5-1|.|15|TRBJ2-5|.
TGCGCCAGCAGGACAGTCCGTGGGGGCCAAGAGACCCAGTACTTC
CASRTVRGGQETQYF
>TRBV5-1|.|14|TRBJ1-1|many
TGCGCCAGCAGCTTACAGGGCAGCTTGGCTGAAGCTTTCTTT
CASSLQGSLAEAFF
>TRBV7-8|TRBD1|13|TRBJ2-3|few
TGTGCCAGCAGCGGGACAGGGTTTAGTACGCAGTATTTT
CASSGTGFSTQYF
>TRBV4-2|.|15|TRBJ1-2|once
TGTGCCTGCAGCCAATCAGACAGTTCTAACTATGGCGACACCTTC
CACSQSDSSNYGDTF
>TRBV19|.|15|TRBJ2-3|many
TGTGCCAGTAAGGCCGTCCTGACGGAAACAGATACGCAGTATTTT
CASKAVLTETDTQYF
>TRBV18|TRBD1|15|TRBJ1-5|.
TGTGCCAGCTCACCGCGACAGGGGTATATTCTTCCCCAGCATTTT
CASSPRQGYILPQHF
>TRBV3-1|TRBD1|16|TRBJ2-7|.
TGTGCCAGCAGCCCTCTTTGGGGACAGCGAGTCTACGAGCAGTACTTC
CASSPLWGQRVYEQYF
>TRBV11-2|.|15|TRBJ2-2|many
TGTGCCAGCAGCTTAGGCAAGGGAAACACCGGGGAGCTGTTTTTT
CASSLGKGNTGELFF